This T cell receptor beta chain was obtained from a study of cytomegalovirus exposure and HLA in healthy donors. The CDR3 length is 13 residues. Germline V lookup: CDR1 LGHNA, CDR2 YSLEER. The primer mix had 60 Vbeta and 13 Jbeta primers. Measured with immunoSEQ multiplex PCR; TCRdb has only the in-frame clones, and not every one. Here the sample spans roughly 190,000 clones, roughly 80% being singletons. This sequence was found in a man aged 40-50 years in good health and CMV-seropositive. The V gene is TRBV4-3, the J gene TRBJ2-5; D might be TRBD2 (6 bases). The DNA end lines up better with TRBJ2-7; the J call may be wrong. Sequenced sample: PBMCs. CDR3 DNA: TGCGCCAGCAGCCAAGATCCGGGGGACGAGCAGTACTTC. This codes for CASSQDPGDEQYF.